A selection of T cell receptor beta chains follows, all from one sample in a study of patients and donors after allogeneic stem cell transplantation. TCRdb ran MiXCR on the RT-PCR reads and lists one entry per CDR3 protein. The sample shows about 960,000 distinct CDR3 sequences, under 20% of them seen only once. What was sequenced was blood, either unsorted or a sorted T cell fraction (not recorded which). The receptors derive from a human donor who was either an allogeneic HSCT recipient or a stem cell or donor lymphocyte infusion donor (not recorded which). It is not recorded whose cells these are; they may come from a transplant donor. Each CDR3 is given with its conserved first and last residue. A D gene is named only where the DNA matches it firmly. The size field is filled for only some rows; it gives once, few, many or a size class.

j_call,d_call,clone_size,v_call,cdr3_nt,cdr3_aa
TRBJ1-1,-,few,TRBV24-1,TGTGCCACCAGTGATCCGAGTGACAGGAACACTGAAGCTTTCTTT,CATSDPSDRNTEAFF
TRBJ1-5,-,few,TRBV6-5,TGTGCCAGCAGTTACTCCGCGGTCCGGAACCAGGTCGATCAGCCCCAGCATTTT,CASSYSAVRNQVDQPQHF
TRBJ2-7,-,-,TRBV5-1,TGCGCCAGCAGCTTGGTGCAGGGTAGGGTTCCCCTCTACGAGCAGTACTTC,CASSLVQGRVPLYEQYF
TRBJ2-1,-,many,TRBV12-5,TGTGCTAGTGGTCAGAACAGGGACAATGAGCAGTTCTTC,CASGQNRDNEQFF
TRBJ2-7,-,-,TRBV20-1,TGCAAGATTAATCGGGCCCCGCACGAGCAGTACTTC,CKINRAPHEQYF
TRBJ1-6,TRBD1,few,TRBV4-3,TGCGCCAGCAGCCTCAGGGGGGAGGGTTCACCCCTCCACTTT,CASSLRGEGSPLHF
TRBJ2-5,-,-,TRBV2,TGTGCCAGCACGGGCAGCAGGGTGGGAGAGACCCAGTACTTC,CASTGSRVGETQYF
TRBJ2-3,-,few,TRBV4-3,TGCGCCAGCAGCCAAGGAGGGGCAGCCCCCACAGATACGCAGTATTTT,CASSQGGAAPTDTQYF
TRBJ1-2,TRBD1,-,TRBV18,TGTGCCAGCTCACCAGACAGGGACATGTATGGCTACACCTTC,CASSPDRDMYGYTF
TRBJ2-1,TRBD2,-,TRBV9,TGTGCCAGCAGCGTAGTGCTAGCGGGAGGGGGGCTGTTCTTC,CASSVVLAGGGLFF
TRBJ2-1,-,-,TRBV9,TGTGCCAGCAAGGGCGGGACCTGGGACAATGAGCAGTTCTTC,CASKGGTWDNEQFF